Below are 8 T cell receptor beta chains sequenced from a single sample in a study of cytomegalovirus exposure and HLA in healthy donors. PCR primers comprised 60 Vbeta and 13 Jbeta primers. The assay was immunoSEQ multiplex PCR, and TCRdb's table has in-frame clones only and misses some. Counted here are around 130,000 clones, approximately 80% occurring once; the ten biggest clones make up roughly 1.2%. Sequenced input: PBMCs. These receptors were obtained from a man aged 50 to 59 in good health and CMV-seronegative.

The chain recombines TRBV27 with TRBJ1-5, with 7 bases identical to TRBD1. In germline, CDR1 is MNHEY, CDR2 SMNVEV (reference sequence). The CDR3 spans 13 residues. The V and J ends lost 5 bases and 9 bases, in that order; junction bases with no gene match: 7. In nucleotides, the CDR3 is TGTGCCAGCAGTATAGGGGGCTCACGGCCCCAGCATTTT. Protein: CASSIGGSRPQHF.

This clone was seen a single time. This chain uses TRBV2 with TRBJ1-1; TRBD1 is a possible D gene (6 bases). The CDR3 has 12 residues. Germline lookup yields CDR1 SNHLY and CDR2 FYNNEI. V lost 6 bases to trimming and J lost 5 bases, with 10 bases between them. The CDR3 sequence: CASRQGRTEAFF. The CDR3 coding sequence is TGTGCCAGCAGACAGGGCCGGACTGAAGCTTTCTTT.

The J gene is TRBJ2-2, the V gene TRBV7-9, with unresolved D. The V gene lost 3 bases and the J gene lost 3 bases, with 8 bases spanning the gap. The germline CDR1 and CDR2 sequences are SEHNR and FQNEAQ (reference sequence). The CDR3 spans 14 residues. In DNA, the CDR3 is TGTGCCAGCAGCTTCAACTCGTACACCGGGGAGCTGTTTTTT. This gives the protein CASSFNSYTGELFF.

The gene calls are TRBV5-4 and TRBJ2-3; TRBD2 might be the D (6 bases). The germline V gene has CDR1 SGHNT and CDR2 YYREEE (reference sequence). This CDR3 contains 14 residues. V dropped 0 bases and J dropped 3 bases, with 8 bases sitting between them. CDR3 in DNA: TGTGCCAGCAGCTTGGTCCGGGAGACAGATACGCAGTATTTT. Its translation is CASSLVRETDTQYF.

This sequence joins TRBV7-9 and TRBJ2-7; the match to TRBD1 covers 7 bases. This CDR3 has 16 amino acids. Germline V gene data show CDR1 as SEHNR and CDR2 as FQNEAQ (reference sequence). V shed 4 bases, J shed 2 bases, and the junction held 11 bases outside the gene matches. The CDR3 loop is CASSSQTGKAAYEQYF. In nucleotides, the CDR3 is TGTGCCAGCAGCTCCCAGACAGGGAAAGCAGCCTACGAGCAGTACTTC. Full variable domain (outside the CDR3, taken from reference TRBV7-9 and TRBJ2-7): DTGVSQNPRHKITKRGQNVTFRCDPISEHNRLYWYRQTLGQGPEFLTYFQNEAQLEKSRLLSDRFSAERPKGSFSTLEIQRTEQGDSAMYLCASSSQTGKAAYEQYFGPGTRLTVT.

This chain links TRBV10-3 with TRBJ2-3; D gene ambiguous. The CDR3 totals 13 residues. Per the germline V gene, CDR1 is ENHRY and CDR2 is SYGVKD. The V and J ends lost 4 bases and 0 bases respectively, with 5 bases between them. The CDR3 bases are TGTGCCATCAGTGGCGGCAGCACAGATACGCAGTATTTT. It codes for CAISGGSTDTQYF.

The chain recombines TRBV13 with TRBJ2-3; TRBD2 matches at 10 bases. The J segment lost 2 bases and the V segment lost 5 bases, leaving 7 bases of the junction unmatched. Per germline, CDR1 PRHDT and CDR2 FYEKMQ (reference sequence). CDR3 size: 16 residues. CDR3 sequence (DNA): TGTGCCAGCAGCCTCTTAGCGGGAGGACACACAGATACGCAGTATTTT. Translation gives CASSLLAGGHTDTQYF.

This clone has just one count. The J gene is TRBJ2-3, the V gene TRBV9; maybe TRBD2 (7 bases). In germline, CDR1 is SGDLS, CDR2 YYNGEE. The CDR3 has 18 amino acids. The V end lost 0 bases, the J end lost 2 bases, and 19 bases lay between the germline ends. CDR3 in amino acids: CASSVVGGASADTDTQYF. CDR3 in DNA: TGTGCCAGCAGCGTAGTAGGGGGGGCTAGCGCGGACACAGATACGCAGTATTTT.